A selection of T cell receptor beta chains follows, all from one sample in a study of T cells after yellow fever vaccination. TCRdb recomputed calls from the 5' RACE reads with MiXCR, one row per CDR3 protein. The sample has 250,000 or so distinct CDR3 sequences; 6% to 8% are singletons. Sample: CD4+ T cells sorted from PBMCs, taken on the day of the yellow fever booster vaccination. The receptors were gathered from a man under 40 who received the YFV17D yellow fever vaccine. CDR3s include the opening cysteine and the closing phenylalanine or tryptophan.

V gene: TRBV7-9
J gene: TRBJ1-5
CDR3 protein: CASSSDRGGNQPQHF

V gene: TRBV3-1
J gene: TRBJ2-1
CDR3 protein: CASSLTSGRAQFF

V gene: TRBV20-1
J gene: TRBJ2-4
CDR3 protein: CSARGPHGEQNIQYF

V gene: TRBV3-1
J gene: TRBJ2-2
CDR3 protein: CALSSRRLAGGLTGELFF

V gene: TRBV5-1
J gene: TRBJ1-4
CDR3 protein: CASSRQVNEKLFF

V gene: TRBV15
J gene: TRBJ1-2
CDR3 protein: CTTSLGGGQTVQGYTF

V gene: TRBV27
J gene: TRBJ1-4
CDR3 protein: CASSAGVVNEKLFF

V gene: TRBV10-3
J gene: TRBJ2-1
CDR3 protein: CAISESGLVGSYNEQFF

V gene: TRBV7-2
J gene: TRBJ2-7
CDR3 protein: CASTIYIFTYEQYF

V gene: TRBV29-1
J gene: TRBJ2-1
CDR3 protein: CSVDPGQYNEQFF

V gene: TRBV6-1
J gene: TRBJ2-7
CDR3 protein: CASSEAAYEQYF

V gene: TRBV28
J gene: TRBJ2-7
CDR3 protein: CASSLFGYEQYF

V gene: TRBV3-1
J gene: TRBJ2-7
CDR3 protein: CASSQEVGLSSYEQYF

V gene: TRBV7-2
J gene: TRBJ1-1
CDR3 protein: CASSLVGEAFF

V gene: TRBV12-3/TRBV12-4
J gene: TRBJ1-1
CDR3 protein: CASSRSQGNTEAFF

V gene: TRBV7-9
J gene: TRBJ2-1
CDR3 protein: CASSEEGLSYNEQFF

V gene: TRBV20-1
J gene: TRBJ2-7
CDR3 protein: CSASKTGIGYEQYF

V gene: TRBV9
J gene: TRBJ1-2
CDR3 protein: CASTDRASGYTF

V gene: TRBV24-1
J gene: TRBJ2-3
CDR3 protein: CATSDFPGRGSTDTQYF

V gene: TRBV7-2
J gene: TRBJ2-3
CDR3 protein: CASSPRTGDTQYF

V gene: TRBV7-2
J gene: TRBJ2-4
CDR3 protein: CASSLASGRGGIQYF

V gene: TRBV5-1
J gene: TRBJ2-1
CDR3 protein: CASSLGAGSNEQFF

V gene: TRBV27
J gene: TRBJ2-2
CDR3 protein: CASSPGDRLLTGELFF

V gene: TRBV5-1
J gene: TRBJ2-7
CDR3 protein: CASSLPGVYEQYF

V gene: TRBV18
J gene: TRBJ2-7
CDR3 protein: CASSPLWDRENEQYF

V gene: TRBV5-1
J gene: TRBJ2-3
CDR3 protein: CASSLEGKPTDTQYF